Listed here are 24 T cell receptor beta chains from one sample, sequenced in a study of regulatory T cells in long-lasting Graves disease. Arm-PCR of CDR3 regions with iRepertoire HTBI primers generated TCR beta libraries. Each CDR3 protein is one row after TCRdb ran MiXCR on the multiplex PCR reads. The sample lists approximately 250,000 distinct CDR3 sequences; about 16% were seen once. Time point meaning: newly diagnosed GD, antithyroid drugs for less than 3 months. Scientists built the TCR library using RNA that was extracted from PBMCs. This material consisted of peripheral blood mononuclear cells (PBMCs), taken at new diagnosis, from a patient treated with antithyroid drugs. The receptors were gathered from a female donor with Graves disease.

There are many counts of this clonotype. CDR3 sequence (DNA): TGTGCCAGCTCAGACCGAAACACCATATATTTT. Its protein product is CASSDRNTIYF. The chain links TRBV18 to TRBJ1-3; D is ambiguous. This CDR3 region has 11 residues. CDR1 is KGHSH, CDR2 LQKENI, per germline. V dropped 5 bases and J dropped 5 bases, with 4 bases sitting between them. Looking up the rest from reference TRBV18 and TRBJ1-3 gives the full variable domain: NAGVMQNPRHLVRRRGQEARLRCSPMKGHSHVYWYRQLPEEGLKFMVYLQKENIIDESGMPKERFSAEFPKEGPSILRIQQVVRGDSAAYFCASSDRNTIYFGEGSWLTVV.

The V gene is TRBV5-1, the J gene TRBJ1-2, with 7 bases identical to TRBD1. V dropped 4 bases and J dropped 6; count of bases not matched to a gene: 9. The CDR3 is 14 residues long. Germline CDR1 is SGHRS and CDR2 is YFSETQ. The CDR3 DNA is TGCGCCAGCAGCCTGAGCACCACAGGGGATGGCTACACCTTC. Translation: CASSLSTTGDGYTF.

A note on this clonotype: Since a far larger clone is one base different, this is likely a read error. The chain uses TRBV28 and TRBJ2-1; D possibly corresponds to TRBD2 (7 bases). This CDR3 has 14 residues. In germline, CDR1 is MDHEN, CDR2 SYDVKM. Between the trimmed V and J ends, which lost 11 bases and 0 bases, there was a span of 14 bases. CDR3 sequence: CAWTAGSSYNEQFF. CDR3 nucleotides: TGTGCCTGGACAGCGGGAAGCTCCTACAATGAGCAGTTCTTC. Drawing the rest from reference TRBV28 and TRBJ2-1, the complete variable domain is DVKVTQSSRYLVKRTGEKVFLECVQDMDHENMFWYRQDPGLGLRLIYFSYDVKMKEKGDIPEGYSVSREKKERFSLILESASTNQTSMYLCAWTAGSSYNEQFFGPGTRLTVL.

This chain uses TRBV19 with TRBJ2-5; no clear D gene. Germline V gene data show CDR1 as LNHDA and CDR2 as SQIVND (reference sequence). The CDR3 has 13 residues. V gave up 6 bases and J gave up 2 bases, with 10 bases separating them. CDR3 nucleotides: TGTGCCAGTAGCTCAGGTCAGCAAGAGACCCAGTACTTC. The encoded protein is CASSSGQQETQYF.

About this clonotype: One base away lies a much larger clone, so this may be a sequencing read error. V usage is TRBV6-5 and J usage is TRBJ2-7; 8 bases are shared with TRBD2. The CDR3 spans 15 residues. Germline CDR1 reads MNHEY; CDR2 reads SVGAGI. CDR3 nucleotide sequence: TGTGCCACCAGTTACTCAAGCGGGAGCGCTTACGAGCAGTACTTC. Amino acid sequence: CATSYSSGSAYEQYF.

This clonotype was found many times. The V call is TRBV7-2, the J call TRBJ2-1; D may be TRBD1 (7 bases). The germline V gene has CDR1 SGHTA and CDR2 FQGNSA. V lost 7 bases to trimming and J lost 6 bases, with 16 bases between them. The CDR3 length is 14 residues. CDR3 nucleotides: TGTGCCAGCAAAATCGCGGGACAGCGCAATGAGCAGTTCTTC. This codes for CASKIAGQRNEQFF. Using reference TRBV7-2 and TRBJ2-1 for the parts outside the CDR3, the full variable domain is GAGVSQSPSNKVTEKGKDVELRCDPISGHTALYWYRQSLGQGLEFLIYFQGNSAPDKSGLPSDRFSAERTGGSVSTLTIQRTQQEDSAVYLCASKIAGQRNEQFFGPGTRLTVL.

This clonotype has at least ten counts. The V call is TRBV7-8, the J call TRBJ1-1; the D is unclear. CDR1 is SGHVS and CDR2 is FQNEAQ in the germline V gene. The CDR3 sequence is 15 residues long. Deletions cut 3 bases from V and 1 base from J, with 12 bases between. The DNA for the CDR3 is TGTGCCAGCAGCTTCGGAAGGGTGGGGAACACTGAAGCTTTCTTT. This translates into CASSFGRVGNTEAFF.

This rearrangement joins TRBV20-1 to TRBJ1-5; D is undetermined. This CDR3 contains 13 residues. CDR1 is DFQATT, CDR2 SNEGSKA, per germline (reference sequence). V gave up 3 bases and J gave up 4 bases, with 10 bases separating them. In DNA form, the CDR3 reads TGCAGTGCTAGGGGGAGTTTTAATCAGCCCCAGCATTTT. Protein product: CSARGSFNQPQHF.

This clonotype was detected ten times or more. The chain has TRBV11-2 and TRBJ1-1; no definite D call. V was cut by 5 bases and J by 1 base, with 17 bases left in between. The germline gives CDR1 SGHAT, CDR2 FQNNGV. The length of the CDR3 is 16 residues. The CDR3 protein is CASSTKIWGGNTEAFF. CDR3 coding DNA: TGTGCCAGCAGCACAAAAATCTGGGGAGGGAACACTGAAGCTTTCTTT. The whole variable domain, remainder taken from reference TRBV11-2 and TRBJ1-1, is EAGVAQSPRYKIIEKRQSVAFWCNPISGHATLYWYQQILGQGPKLLIQFQNNGVVDDSQLPKDRFSAERLKGVDSTLKIQPAKLEDSAVYLCASSTKIWGGNTEAFFGQGTRLTVV.

Points on this clonotype: A much more abundant neighbour one base away suggests this may be a read error. The chain carries TRBV7-9 and TRBJ2-3, with D tentatively TRBD2 (6 bases). Deletions cut 1 base from V and 5 bases from J, with 16 bases between. Germline V gene data show CDR1 as SEHNR and CDR2 as FQNEAQ (reference sequence). The CDR3 runs to 16 residues. The CDR3 DNA reads as TGTGCCAGCAGCTTAGGGCGGGGAATCGAGGTAGATACGCAGTATTTT. Translated, it gives CASSLGRGIEVDTQYF.

This clonotype was seen ten or more times. The chain employs TRBV6-1 and TRBJ2-5, with unresolved D. CDR3 length equals 15 residues. CDR1 is MNHNS, CDR2 SASEGT, per germline. V lost 7 bases to trimming and J lost 0 bases, with 15 bases between them. CDR3 amino acids: CASIHDRVNQETQYF. CDR3 coding DNA: TGTGCCAGCATCCATGATCGCGTAAACCAAGAGACCCAGTACTTC.

Many counts were recorded for this clonotype. The V call is TRBV6-2 or TRBV6-3, the J call TRBJ2-5; the match to TRBD2 covers 7 bases. There are 16 residues in the CDR3. With V trimmed by 0 bases and J by 5 bases, 9 bases remained unmatched. CDR1 MNHEY and CDR2 SVGEGT come from the germline V gene. DNA for the CDR3: TGTGCCAGCAGTTACTCTCTAGCGGCTACCCGGGAGACCCAGTACTTC. This translates into CASSYSLAATRETQYF.

Ten or more counts support this clonotype. This rearrangement joins TRBV6-1 to TRBJ1-2, with unresolved D. CDR3 length: 15 amino acids. CDR1 is MNHNS, CDR2 SASEGT, per germline. V lost 10 bases and J lost 4, with 22 bases in between. CDR3 sequence reads: CATVRDDNFPYGYTF. CDR3 nucleotides: TGTGCCACCGTGAGGGATGACAATTTTCCCTATGGCTACACCTTC.

This clonotype showed up many times. This sequence joins TRBV5-6 and TRBJ1-5; 7 bases are a match to TRBD1. The V and J ends lost 0 bases and 1 base, in that order; junction bases with no gene match: 4. Germline assignment: CDR1 SGHDT and CDR2 YYEEEE. This CDR3 is 16 amino acids long. CDR3 loop: CASSLGLTGSNQPQHF. The CDR3 region has the DNA TGTGCCAGCAGCTTGGGACTGACAGGGAGCAATCAGCCCCAGCATTTT.

This clonotype was observed at least ten times. The chain combines TRBV2 with TRBJ2-1; D might be TRBD2 (5 bases). The CDR3 covers 15 residues. V lost 6 bases to trimming and J lost 0 bases, with 12 bases between them. Germline loops: CDR1 SNHLY, CDR2 FYNNEI. The CDR3 sequence: CASSAIAHSYNEQFF. CDR3 nucleotide sequence: TGTGCCAGCAGCGCGATAGCGCACTCCTACAATGAGCAGTTCTTC.

This clonotype was seen repeatedly, ten times or more. The rearrangement uses TRBV27 and TRBJ1-4, with D perhaps matching TRBD1 (5 bases). Deletions cut 6 bases from V and 8 bases from J, with 13 bases between. CDR1 and CDR2 (germline): MNHEY, SMNVEV (reference sequence). The CDR3 has 13 amino acids. As DNA, the CDR3 is TGTGCCAGCAGCCCAAGCTGGGGGGAAAAACTGTTTTTT. It yields the protein CASSPSWGEKLFF.

Ten or more counts support this clonotype. This rearrangement joins TRBV3-1 to TRBJ1-1; TRBD1 aligns across 7 bases. This CDR3 has 13 residues. V shed 2 bases and J 7 bases; nucleotides not matched to a gene: 4. Germline V gene data show CDR1 as LGHDT and CDR2 as YNNKEL (reference sequence). DNA for the CDR3: TGTGCCAGCAGCCAAAACAGGGGAGGTGAAGCTTTCTTT. Amino acid sequence: CASSQNRGGEAFF.

This clonotype was seen at least ten times. The chain joins TRBV11-3 to TRBJ1-1; D remains ambiguous. In germline, CDR1 is SGHNT, CDR2 YENEEA. V dropped 0 bases and J dropped 10 bases, with 12 bases sitting between them. The CDR3 spans 13 residues. The CDR3 nucleotides are TGTGCCAGCAGCTTAGAGGCCCGGGCTATAGCTTTCTTT. It is translated as CASSLEARAIAFF.

This clonotype was picked up many times. The chain is built from TRBV27 and TRBJ2-1, with 12 bases fitting TRBD2. The V segment lost 10 bases and the J segment 0 bases; nucleotides outside the gene matches: 7. Germline lookup yields CDR1 MNHEY and CDR2 SMNVEV (reference sequence). There are 16 residues in the CDR3. DNA for the CDR3: TGTGCCACCAGAAGGACTAGCGGGGTCTCCTACAATGAGCAGTTCTTC. This codes for CATRRTSGVSYNEQFF.

This clonotype was counted many times. The V and J genes are TRBV7-9 and TRBJ1-2; 9 bases line up with TRBD1. V lost 4 bases and J lost 8; bases outside the gene matches: 5. The CDR3 runs to 13 residues. Germline values: CDR1 SEHNR, CDR2 FQNEAQ (reference sequence). In DNA form, the CDR3 reads TGTGCCAGCAGCTGGGGGACAGGGATGGGCTACACCTTC. Translation: CASSWGTGMGYTF. Looking up the rest from reference TRBV7-9 and TRBJ1-2 gives the full variable domain: DTGVSQNPRHKITKRGQNVTFRCDPISEHNRLYWYRQTLGQGPEFLTYFQNEAQLEKSRLLSDRFSAERPKGSFSTLEIQRTEQGDSAMYLCASSWGTGMGYTFGSGTRLTVV.

This clonotype was recorded many times. J is TRBJ1-6 and V is TRBV2; D is ambiguous. CDR3 length equals 14 residues. Trimming took off 7 bases at V and 8 bases at J, with 15 bases between the two ends. Germline CDR1 and CDR2: SNHLY and FYNNEI. CDR3 in DNA: TGTGCCAGCACCGAGGACTGGTCCTATTCACCCCTCCACTTT. Encoded protein: CASTEDWSYSPLHF.

This clonotype was detected ten times or more. The V gene is TRBV2, the J gene TRBJ1-4; 8 nucleotides match TRBD1. Per germline, CDR1 SNHLY and CDR2 FYNNEI. Trimming at V came to 7 bases and at J to 2 bases, leaving 6 bases not matched to a gene. The CDR3 runs to 15 residues. CDR3 amino acids: CASTHRGATNEKLFF. The CDR3 DNA is TGTGCCAGCACCCACAGGGGGGCGACTAATGAAAAACTGTTTTTT. Drawing the rest from reference TRBV2 and TRBJ1-4, the complete variable domain is EPEVTQTPSHQVTQMGQEVILRCVPISNHLYFYWYRQILGQKVEFLVSFYNNEISEKSEIFDDQFSVERPDGSNFTLKIRSTKLEDSAMYFCASTHRGATNEKLFFGSGTQLSVL.

About this clonotype: This likely came from a read error, as a far larger clone is one base away. V usage is TRBV2 and J usage is TRBJ2-3; D unclear. The J call is uncertain, as TRBJ2-5 better fits the DNA end. The length of the CDR3 is 10 residues. Germline V gives CDR1 SNHLY, CDR2 FYNNEI. The CDR3 coding sequence is TGTCCCAGCAGTGAAGCGACCCAGTACTTC. It yields the protein CPSSEATQYF.

On this clonotype itself: Being one base from a much bigger clone, this may be a read error. Likely a read error: the CDR3 ends without its conserved phenylalanine or tryptophan. The rearrangement joins TRBV3-1 to TRBJ2-1; maybe TRBD2 (7 bases). Germline-derived CDR1 and CDR2 are LGHDT and YNNKEL (reference sequence). The CDR3 is 14 amino acids. The V gene lost 4 bases and the J gene lost 8 bases, with 15 bases spanning the gap. In DNA form, the CDR3 reads TGTGCCAGCAGCCGAGAGGGGGGGTGGGATGAGCAGTTCTCC. Translated: CASSREGGWDEQFS.